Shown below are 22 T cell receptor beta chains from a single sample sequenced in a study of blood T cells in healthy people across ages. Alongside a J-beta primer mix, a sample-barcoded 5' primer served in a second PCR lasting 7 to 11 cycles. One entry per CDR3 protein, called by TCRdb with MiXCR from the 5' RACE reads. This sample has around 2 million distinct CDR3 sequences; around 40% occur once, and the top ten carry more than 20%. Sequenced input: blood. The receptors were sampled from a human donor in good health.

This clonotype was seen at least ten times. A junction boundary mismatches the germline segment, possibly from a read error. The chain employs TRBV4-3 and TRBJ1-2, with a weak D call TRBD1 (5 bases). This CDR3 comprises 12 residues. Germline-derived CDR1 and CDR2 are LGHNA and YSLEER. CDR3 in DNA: TGTGCCAGCAGCCAGGGTTTAAGTGGCTACACCTTC. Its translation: CASSQGLSGYTF.

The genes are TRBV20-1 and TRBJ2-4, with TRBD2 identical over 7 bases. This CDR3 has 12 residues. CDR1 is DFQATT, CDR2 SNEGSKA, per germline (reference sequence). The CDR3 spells CSAGVAKNIQYF. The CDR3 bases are TGCAGCGCGGGGGTGGCCAAAAACATTCAGTACTTC.

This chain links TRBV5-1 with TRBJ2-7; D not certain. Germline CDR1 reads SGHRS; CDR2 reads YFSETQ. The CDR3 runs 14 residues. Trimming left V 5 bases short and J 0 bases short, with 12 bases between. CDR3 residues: CASRRSEHSYEQYF. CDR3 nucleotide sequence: TGCGCCAGCAGACGAAGTGAGCACTCCTACGAGCAGTACTTC.

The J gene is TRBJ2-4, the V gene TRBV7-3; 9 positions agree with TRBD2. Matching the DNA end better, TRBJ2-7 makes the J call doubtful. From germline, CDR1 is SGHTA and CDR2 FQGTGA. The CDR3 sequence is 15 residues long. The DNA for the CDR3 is TGTGCCAGCAGCTTTAGTGGCGGGGGGGGCAACGAGCAGTACTTC. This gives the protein CASSFSGGGGNEQYF.

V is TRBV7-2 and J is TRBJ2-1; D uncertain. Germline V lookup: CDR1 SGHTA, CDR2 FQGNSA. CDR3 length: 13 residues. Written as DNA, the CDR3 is TGTGCTGCCAGCCTCACGGGCTACAATGAGCAGTTCTTC. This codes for CAASLTGYNEQFF.

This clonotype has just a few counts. The CDR3 coding sequence is TGTGCCAGCAGTTCCCCCAAGCTGGGGCGCTATGGCTACACCTTC. Amino acids: CASSSPKLGRYGYTF. This chain connects TRBV6-5 to TRBJ1-2, with D possibly being TRBD1 (5 bases). This CDR3 has 15 residues. Germline V CDR1 and CDR2: MNHEY, SVGAGI. Between the trimmed V and J ends, which lost 4 bases and 4 bases, there was a span of 16 bases.

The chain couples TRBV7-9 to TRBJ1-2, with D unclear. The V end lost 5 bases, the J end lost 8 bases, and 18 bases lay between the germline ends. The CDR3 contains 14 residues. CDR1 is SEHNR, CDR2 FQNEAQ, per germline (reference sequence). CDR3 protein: CASSPPGLGEGYTF. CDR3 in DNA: TGTGCCAGCAGCCCACCGGGGTTAGGTGAAGGCTACACCTTC.

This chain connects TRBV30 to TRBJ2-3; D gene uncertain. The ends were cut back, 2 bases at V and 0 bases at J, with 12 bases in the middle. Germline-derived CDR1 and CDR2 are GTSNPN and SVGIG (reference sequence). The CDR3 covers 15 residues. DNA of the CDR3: TGTGCCTGGAGTTGGACCGAAGACAGCACAGATACGCAGTATTTT. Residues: CAWSWTEDSTDTQYF.

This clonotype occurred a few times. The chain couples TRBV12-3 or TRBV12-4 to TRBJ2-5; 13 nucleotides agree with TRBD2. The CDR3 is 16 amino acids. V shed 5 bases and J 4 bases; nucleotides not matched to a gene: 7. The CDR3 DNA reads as TGTGCCAGCAGTATCACTAGCGGGGGGGCTGGAGAGACCCAGTACTTC. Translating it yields CASSITSGGAGETQYF.

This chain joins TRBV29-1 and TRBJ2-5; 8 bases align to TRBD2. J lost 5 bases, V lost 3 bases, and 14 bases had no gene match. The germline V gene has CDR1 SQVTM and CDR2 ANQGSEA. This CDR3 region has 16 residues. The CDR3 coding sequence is TGCAGCGTTGAGGGGTCGTGGAGCGGGGGAACGGAGACCCAGTACTTC. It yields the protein CSVEGSWSGGTETQYF.

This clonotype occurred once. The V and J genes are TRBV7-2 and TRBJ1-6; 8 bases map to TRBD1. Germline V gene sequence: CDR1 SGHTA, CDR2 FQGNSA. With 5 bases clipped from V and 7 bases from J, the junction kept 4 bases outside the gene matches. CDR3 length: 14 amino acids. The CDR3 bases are TGTGCCAGCAGCAGACAGGGGAGAAATTCACCCCTCCACTTT. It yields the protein CASSRQGRNSPLHF.

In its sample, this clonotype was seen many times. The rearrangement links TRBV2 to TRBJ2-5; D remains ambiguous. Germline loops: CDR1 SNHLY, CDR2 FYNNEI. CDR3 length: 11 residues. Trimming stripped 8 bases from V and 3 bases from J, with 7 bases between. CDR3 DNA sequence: TGTGCCAGCGGTTTAGAAGAGACCCAGTACTTC. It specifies CASGLEETQYF.

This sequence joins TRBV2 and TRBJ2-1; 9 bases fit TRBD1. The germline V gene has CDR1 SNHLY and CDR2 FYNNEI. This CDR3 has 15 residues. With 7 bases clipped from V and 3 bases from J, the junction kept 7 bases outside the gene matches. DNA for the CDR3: TGTGCCAGCATTATCCGGGACAGGGACTACAATGAGCAGTTCTTC. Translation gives CASIIRDRDYNEQFF. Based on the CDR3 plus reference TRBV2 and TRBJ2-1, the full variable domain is EPEVTQTPSHQVTQMGQEVILRCVPISNHLYFYWYRQILGQKVEFLVSFYNNEISEKSEIFDDQFSVERPDGSNFTLKIRSTKLEDSAMYFCASIIRDRDYNEQFFGPGTRLTVL.

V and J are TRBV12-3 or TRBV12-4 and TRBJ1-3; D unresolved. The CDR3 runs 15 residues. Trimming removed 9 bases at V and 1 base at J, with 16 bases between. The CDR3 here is CARTPGGISGNTIYF. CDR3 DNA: TGTGCCAGAACCCCGGGTGGGATATCTGGAAACACCATATATTTT.

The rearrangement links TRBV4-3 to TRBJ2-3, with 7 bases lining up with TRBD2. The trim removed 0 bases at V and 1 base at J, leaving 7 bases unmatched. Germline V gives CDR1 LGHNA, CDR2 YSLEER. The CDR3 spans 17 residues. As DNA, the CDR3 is TGCGCCAGCAGCCAAGATCTCAGCGGGATAGGCACAGATACGCAGTATTTT. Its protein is CASSQDLSGIGTDTQYF.

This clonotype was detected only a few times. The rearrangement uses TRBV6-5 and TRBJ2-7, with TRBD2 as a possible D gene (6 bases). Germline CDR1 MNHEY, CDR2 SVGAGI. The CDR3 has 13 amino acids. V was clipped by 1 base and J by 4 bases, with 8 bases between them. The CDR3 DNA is TGTGCCAGCAGTTACTTAGCGGCATACGAGCAGTACTTC. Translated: CASSYLAAYEQYF.

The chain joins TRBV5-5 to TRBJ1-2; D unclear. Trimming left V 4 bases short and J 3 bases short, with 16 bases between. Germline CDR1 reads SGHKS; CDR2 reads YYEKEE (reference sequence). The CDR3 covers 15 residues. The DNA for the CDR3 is TGTGCCAGCAGCCAGAGCCCCTTTGATTACTATGGCTACACCTTC. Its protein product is CASSQSPFDYYGYTF. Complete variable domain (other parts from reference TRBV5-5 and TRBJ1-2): DAGVTQSPTHLIKTRGQQVTLRCSPISGHKSVSWYQQVLGQGPQFIFQYYEKEERGRGNFPDRFSARQFPNYSSELNVNALLLGDSALYLCASSQSPFDYYGYTFGSGTRLTVV.

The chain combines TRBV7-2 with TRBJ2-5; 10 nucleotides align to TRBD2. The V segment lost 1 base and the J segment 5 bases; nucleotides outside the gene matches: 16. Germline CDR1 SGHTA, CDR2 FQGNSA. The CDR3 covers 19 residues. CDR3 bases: TGTGCCAGCAGCTTAGGTGCTAGCGGGGGACACGGATGGTGGGAGACCCAGTACTTC. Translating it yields CASSLGASGGHGWWETQYF.

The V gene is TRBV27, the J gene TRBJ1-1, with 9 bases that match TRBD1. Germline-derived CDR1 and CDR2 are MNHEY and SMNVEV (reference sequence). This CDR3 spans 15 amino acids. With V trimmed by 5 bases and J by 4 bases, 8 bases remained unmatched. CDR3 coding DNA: TGTGCCAGCAGTCAGGACAGGGGAGCGGTCACTGAAGCTTTCTTT. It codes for CASSQDRGAVTEAFF.

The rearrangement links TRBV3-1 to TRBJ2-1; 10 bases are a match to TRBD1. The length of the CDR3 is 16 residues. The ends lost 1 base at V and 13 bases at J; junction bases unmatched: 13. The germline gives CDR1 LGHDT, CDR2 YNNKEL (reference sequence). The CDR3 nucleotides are TGTGCCAGCAGCCAAGGGACCGGGACAGGGGAAGAGACCCAGTTCTTC. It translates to CASSQGTGTGEETQFF.

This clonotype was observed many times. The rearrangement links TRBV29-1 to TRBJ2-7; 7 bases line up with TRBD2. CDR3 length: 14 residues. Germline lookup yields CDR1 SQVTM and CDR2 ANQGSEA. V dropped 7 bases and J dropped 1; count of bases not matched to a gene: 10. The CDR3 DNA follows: TGCAGCGCCAGGCCGGGGGGTCGTTCCTACGAGCAGTACTTC. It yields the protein CSARPGGRSYEQYF.

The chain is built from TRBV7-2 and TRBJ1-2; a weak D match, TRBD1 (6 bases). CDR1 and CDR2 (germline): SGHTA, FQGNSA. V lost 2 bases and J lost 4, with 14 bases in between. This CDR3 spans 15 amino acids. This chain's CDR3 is CASSLYAGEGYGYTF. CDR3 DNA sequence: TGTGCCAGCAGCTTATACGCAGGGGAGGGCTATGGCTACACCTTC.